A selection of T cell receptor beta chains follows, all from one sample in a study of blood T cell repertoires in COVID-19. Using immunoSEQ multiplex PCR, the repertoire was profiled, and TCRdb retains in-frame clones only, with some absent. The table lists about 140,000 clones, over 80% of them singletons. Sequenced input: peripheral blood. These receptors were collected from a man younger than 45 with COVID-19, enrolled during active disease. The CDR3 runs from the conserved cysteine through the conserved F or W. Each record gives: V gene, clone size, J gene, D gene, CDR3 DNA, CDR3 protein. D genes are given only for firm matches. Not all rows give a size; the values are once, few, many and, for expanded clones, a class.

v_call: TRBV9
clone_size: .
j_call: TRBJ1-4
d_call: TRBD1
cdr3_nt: TGTGCCAGCAGCCCCGGGACAGGGTATAATGAAAAACTGTTTTTT
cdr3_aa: CASSPGTGYNEKLFF

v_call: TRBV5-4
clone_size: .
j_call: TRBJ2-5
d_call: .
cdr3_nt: TGTGCCAGCAGCGACGACCCAGGGGCGGGTGAGACCCAGTACTTC
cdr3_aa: CASSDDPGAGETQYF

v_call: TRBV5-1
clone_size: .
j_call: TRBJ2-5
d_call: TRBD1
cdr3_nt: TGCGCCAGCAGCGGCGGACAGGGGATACAAGAGACCCAGTACTTC
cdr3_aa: CASSGGQGIQETQYF

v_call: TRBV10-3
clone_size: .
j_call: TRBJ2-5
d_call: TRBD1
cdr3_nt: TGTGCCATCAGTGAGCGCCGGGACAGGGGCCCAAAGACCCAGTACTTC
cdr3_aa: CAISERRDRGPKTQYF

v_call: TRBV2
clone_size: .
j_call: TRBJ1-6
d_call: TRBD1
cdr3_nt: TGTGCCAGCACAACAGGGGCCTCCCTCTATAATTCACCCCTCCACTTT
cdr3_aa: CASTTGASLYNSPLHF

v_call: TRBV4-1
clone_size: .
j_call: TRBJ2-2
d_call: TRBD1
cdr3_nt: TGCGCCAGCGGAGGACAGGGTAACACCGGGGAGCTGTTTTTT
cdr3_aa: CASGGQGNTGELFF

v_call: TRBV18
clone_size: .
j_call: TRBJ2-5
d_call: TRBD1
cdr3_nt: TGTGCCAGCTCACCCCTACCCGACAGGGCCGAGACCCAGTACTTC
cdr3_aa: CASSPLPDRAETQYF

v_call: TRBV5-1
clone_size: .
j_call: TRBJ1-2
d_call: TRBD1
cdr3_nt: TGCGCCAGCAGCTTGGGGACAGGGGACTATGGCTACACCTTC
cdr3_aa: CASSLGTGDYGYTF

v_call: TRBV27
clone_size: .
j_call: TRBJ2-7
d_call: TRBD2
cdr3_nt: TGTGCCAGCAGTTTATCTGCCGGGGGGTACGAGCAGTACTTC
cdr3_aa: CASSLSAGGYEQYF

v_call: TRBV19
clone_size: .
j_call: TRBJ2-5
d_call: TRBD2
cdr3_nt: TGTGCCAGTAGACCGGGACTAGCGGGAGTAGTAGAGACCCAGTACTTC
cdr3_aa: CASRPGLAGVVETQYF

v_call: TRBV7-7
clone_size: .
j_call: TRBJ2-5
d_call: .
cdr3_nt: TGTGCTAGCTCCGGAGGGTTAGAAGAGACCCAGTACTTC
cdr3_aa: CASSGGLEETQYF

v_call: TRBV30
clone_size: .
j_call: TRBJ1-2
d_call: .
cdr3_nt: TGTGCCTGGAGTTCAGTTAACTATGGCTACACCTTC
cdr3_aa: CAWSSVNYGYTF

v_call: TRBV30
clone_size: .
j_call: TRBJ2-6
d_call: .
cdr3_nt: TGTGCCTGGAGTGTACAGGCTGGGGCCAACGTCCTGACTTTC
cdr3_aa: CAWSVQAGANVLTF

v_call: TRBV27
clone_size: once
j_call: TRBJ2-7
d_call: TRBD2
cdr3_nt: TGTGCCAGCAGAACTAGCGGGAGGCGCGAGCAGTACTTC
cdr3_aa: CASRTSGRREQYF

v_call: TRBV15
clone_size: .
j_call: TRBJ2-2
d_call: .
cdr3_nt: TGTGCCACCAGCAGAGCTTCGAACACCGGGGAGCTGTTTTTT
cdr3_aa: CATSRASNTGELFF

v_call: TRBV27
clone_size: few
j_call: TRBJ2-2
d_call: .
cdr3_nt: TGTGCCAGCAGACCGCGATCGGAGGGCACCGGGGAGCTGTTTTTT
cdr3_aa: CASRPRSEGTGELFF

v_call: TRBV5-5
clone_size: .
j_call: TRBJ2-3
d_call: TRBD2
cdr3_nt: TGTGCCAGCAGCTTGGAACTAGCGGGAGGCGCAGATACGCAGTATTTT
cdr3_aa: CASSLELAGGADTQYF

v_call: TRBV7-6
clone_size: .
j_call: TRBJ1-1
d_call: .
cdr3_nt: TGTGCCAGCAGCTTAGGACAGACGAACACTGAAGCTTTCTTT
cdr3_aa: CASSLGQTNTEAFF

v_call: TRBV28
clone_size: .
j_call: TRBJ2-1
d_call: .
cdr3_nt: TGTGCCAGCGAACGGGATAATGAGCAGTTCTTC
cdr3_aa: CASERDNEQFF

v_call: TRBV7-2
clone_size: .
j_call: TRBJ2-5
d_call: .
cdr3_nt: TGTGCCAGCAGCGTAGATAGCGGAAGGATAGAGACCCAGTACTTC
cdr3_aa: CASSVDSGRIETQYF

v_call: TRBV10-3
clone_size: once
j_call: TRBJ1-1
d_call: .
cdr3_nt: TGTGCCATCAGTGAACTACAGAACACTGAAGCTTTCTTT
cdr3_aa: CAISELQNTEAFF

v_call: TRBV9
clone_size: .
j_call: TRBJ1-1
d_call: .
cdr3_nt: TGTGCCAGCAGCCCCCGGTCGGTGTCTGAAGCTTTCTTT
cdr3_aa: CASSPRSVSEAFF

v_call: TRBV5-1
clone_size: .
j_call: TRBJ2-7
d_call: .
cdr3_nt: TGCGCCAGCAGATCGGGGGGAGGGACAGGACCTTACGAGCAGTACTTC
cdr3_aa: CASRSGGGTGPYEQYF

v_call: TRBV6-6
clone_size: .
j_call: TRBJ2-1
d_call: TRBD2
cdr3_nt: TGTGCCAGCAGTCCAATCTCCGGGACTAGCGGGAGGAACAATGAGCAGTTCTTC
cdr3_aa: CASSPISGTSGRNNEQFF

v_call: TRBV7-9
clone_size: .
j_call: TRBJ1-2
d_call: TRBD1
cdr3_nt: TGTGCCAGCAGCCATTTCGGACAGGGGGATGGCTACACCTTC
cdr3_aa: CASSHFGQGDGYTF

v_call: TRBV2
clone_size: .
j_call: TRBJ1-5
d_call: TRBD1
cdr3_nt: TGTGCCAGCAGGAACAGGGGTCGTAATCAGCCCCAGCATTTT
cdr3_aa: CASRNRGRNQPQHF

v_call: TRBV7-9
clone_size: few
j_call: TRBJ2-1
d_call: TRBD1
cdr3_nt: TGTGCCAGCCGAGAAGGGACAGGCGTCCACAATGAGCAGTTCTTC
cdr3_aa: CASREGTGVHNEQFF

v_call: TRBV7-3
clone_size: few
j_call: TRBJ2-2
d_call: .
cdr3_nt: TGTGCCAGCAGCTTGGTCAGGGATTCCACCGGGGAGCTGTTTTTT
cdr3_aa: CASSLVRDSTGELFF

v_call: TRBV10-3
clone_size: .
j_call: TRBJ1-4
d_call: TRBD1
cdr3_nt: TGTGCCGTCGGACAGGGGGCCGGGGGGGAAAAACTGTTTTTT
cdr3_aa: CAVGQGAGGEKLFF

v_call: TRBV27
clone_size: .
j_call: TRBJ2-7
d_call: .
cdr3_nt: TGTGCCGGAAGTCTGGCGGGATCCTACGAGCAGTACTTC
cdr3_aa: CAGSLAGSYEQYF

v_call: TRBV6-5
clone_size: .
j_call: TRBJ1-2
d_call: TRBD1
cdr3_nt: TGTGCCAGCAGTCCCGACAGGGCCTATGGCTACACCTTC
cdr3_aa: CASSPDRAYGYTF

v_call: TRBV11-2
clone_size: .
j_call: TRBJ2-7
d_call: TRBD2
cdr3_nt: TGTGCCAGCAGCTCAGGACTAGCGGGAGTAAACGAGCAGTACTTC
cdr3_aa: CASSSGLAGVNEQYF

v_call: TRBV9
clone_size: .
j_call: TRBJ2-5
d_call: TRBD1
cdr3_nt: TGTGCCAGCAGCGTAGCCGTGGACAGGTTCCAAGAGACCCAGTACTTC
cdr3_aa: CASSVAVDRFQETQYF

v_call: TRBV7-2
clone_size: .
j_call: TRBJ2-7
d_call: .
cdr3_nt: TGTGCCAGCAGCTTAGCAGGCAGCACAGCCTCCTACGCGCAGTACTTC
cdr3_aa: CASSLAGSTASYAQYF

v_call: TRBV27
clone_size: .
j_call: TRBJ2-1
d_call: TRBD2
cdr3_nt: TGTGCCAGCAGTTTAGTCCCCCACACTAGCGGGACCTACAATGAGCAGTTCTTC
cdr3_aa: CASSLVPHTSGTYNEQFF

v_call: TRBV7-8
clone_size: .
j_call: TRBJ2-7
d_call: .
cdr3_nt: TGTGCCAGCAGCCCAGGGCCCCGAGCCTACGAGCAGTACTTC
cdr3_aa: CASSPGPRAYEQYF

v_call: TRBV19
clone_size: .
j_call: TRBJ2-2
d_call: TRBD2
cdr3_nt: TGTGCCAGCCAGGGTGCCCGAACGGGAGGGCCGGGAACCGGGGAGCTGTTTTTT
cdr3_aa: CASQGARTGGPGTGELFF